This T cell receptor (beta chain) was sequenced in a study of post-analysis software for immune sequencing data. Across the whole study: The disease courses spanned relapsing-remitting, secondary progressive and progressive-relapsing forms of multiple sclerosis.

V was cut by 4 bases and J by 13 bases, with 14 bases left in between. Germline V gene lookup returns CDR1 DFQATT and CDR2 SNEGSKA (reference sequence). The CDR3 runs 11 residues. Unique molecular identifiers featured in each of the TCR beta cDNA libraries. Yield was roughly 500,000 cDNA molecules from roughly 0.93 to 9.6 million T cells. MiXCR, applied by TCRdb to the PCR reads, yields one record per CDR3 protein. The sample has about half a million distinct CDR3 sequences, around 36% seen once. Notes on this clonotype: Antigen unknown.

Study-level points and caveats: TRBV5-6, TRBV5-1 and TRBV20-1 were among several TRBV segments more frequent in patients than controls. Significantly decreased normalized Chao1 diversity was recorded for multiple sclerosis patients relative to controls. Samples from one preparation batch, clustered by F measure, grouped strongly together.

Sequences were obtained from blood. The chain is built from TRBV20-1 and TRBJ2-1; D uncertain. This TCR derives from a girl aged 2-17 years with multiple sclerosis. The CDR3 DNA reads as TGCAGTGCTAAAAAATTAGCTAGTCAGTTCTTC. Its protein is CSAKKLASQFF.